The table lists the clone carrying this T cell receptor beta chain with a count of one. What it binds is not known. Germline CDR1 reads SGHRS; CDR2 reads YFSETQ. The J segment lost 5 bases and the V segment lost 0 bases, leaving 8 bases of the junction unmatched. This CDR3 is built from 16 residues. These data are taken from a study of cytomegalovirus exposure and HLA in healthy donors. Study summary: Among the approximately 420 donors who were genotyped, about 80% fell in the genetic ancestry cluster that is associated with self-reported Caucasian donors.

General study points: Common viral pathogens seemed to be connected with several of the most significant clusters, according to a later analysis. It was reported in a later analysis that an Asian-associated ancestry cluster showed fewer N-insertions than the approximately 700-donor mean.

PCR was performed using 60 Vbeta and 13 Jbeta primers. Clones were read by immunoSEQ multiplex PCR, and TCRdb kept only the in-frame ones, dropping some. Of over 200,000 clones listed, approximately 68% are singletons. The sequence came from a woman aged 25-40 years in good health and CMV-seronegative. Sequenced: PBMCs. V gene TRBV5-1 combines with J gene TRBJ2-5; 9 positions agree with TRBD2. The CDR3 reads CASSLAPAGGSETQYF. The CDR3, as DNA: TGCGCCAGCAGCTTGGCCCCAGCGGGGGGATCTGAGACCCAGTACTTC.